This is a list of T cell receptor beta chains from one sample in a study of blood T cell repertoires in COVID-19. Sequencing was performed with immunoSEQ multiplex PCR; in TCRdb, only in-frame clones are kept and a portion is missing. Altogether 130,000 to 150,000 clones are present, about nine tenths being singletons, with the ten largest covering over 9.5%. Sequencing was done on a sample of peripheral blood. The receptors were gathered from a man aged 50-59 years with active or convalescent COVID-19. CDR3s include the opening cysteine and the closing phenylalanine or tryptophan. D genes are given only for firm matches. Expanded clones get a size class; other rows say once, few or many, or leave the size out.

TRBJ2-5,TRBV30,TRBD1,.,CAWSVAGGTQYF,TGTGCCTGGAGTGTGGCAGGGGGGACCCAGTACTTC
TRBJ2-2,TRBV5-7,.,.,CASSGTTGNTGELFF,TGTGCCAGCAGCGGCACGACAGGGAACACCGGGGAGCTGTTTTTT
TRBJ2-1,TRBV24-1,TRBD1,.,CATSDQGVLFNEQFF,TGTGCCACCAGTGACCAGGGGGTGCTTTTCAATGAGCAGTTCTTC
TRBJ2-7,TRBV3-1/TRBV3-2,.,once,CASSQAARGWHEQYF,TGTGCCAGCAGCCAAGCGGCCAGGGGTTGGCACGAGCAGTACTTC
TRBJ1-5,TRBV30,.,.,CAWSPGNQPQHF,TGTGCCTGGAGTCCGGGGAATCAGCCCCAGCATTTT
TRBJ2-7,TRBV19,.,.,CASSGAPAEQYF,TGTGCCAGTAGTGGGGCCCCCGCGGAGCAGTACTTC
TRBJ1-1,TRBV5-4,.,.,CASSWERGTEAFF,TGTGCCAGCAGCTGGGAGCGAGGCACTGAAGCTTTCTTT
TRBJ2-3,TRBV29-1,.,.,CSVEAGKTTSTDTQYF,TGCAGCGTTGAAGCGGGGAAAACTACTAGCACAGATACGCAGTATTTT
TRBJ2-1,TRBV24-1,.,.,CATSDQAGGNSYNEQFF,TGTGCCACCAGTGATCAGGCAGGTGGCAATTCCTACAATGAGCAGTTCTTC
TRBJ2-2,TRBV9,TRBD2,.,CASSTAAGGLDTGELFF,TGTGCCAGCAGCACCGCGGCGGGAGGGCTAGACACCGGGGAGCTGTTTTTT
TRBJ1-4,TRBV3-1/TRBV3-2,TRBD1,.,CASSQGRDRYYEKLFF,TGTGCCAGCAGCCAAGGTAGGGACAGATATTATGAAAAACTGTTTTTT
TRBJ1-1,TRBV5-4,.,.,CASSPGGGLVEAFF,TGTGCCAGCAGCCCGGGGGGAGGGCTGGTTGAAGCTTTCTTT
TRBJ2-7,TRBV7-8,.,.,CASSLVTLRSSTGYEQYF,TGTGCCAGCAGCTTAGTCACCCTCCGGTCGTCTACGGGCTACGAGCAGTACTTC
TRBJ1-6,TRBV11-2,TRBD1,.,CASSPRAQGARNSPLHF,TGTGCCAGCAGCCCGAGAGCACAGGGGGCGAGGAATTCACCCCTCCACTTT
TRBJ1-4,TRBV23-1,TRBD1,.,CAGKTGGPPFRGKLFF,TGCGCCGGCAAGACAGGGGGCCCTCCGTTTAGGGGAAAACTGTTTTTT
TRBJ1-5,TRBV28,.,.,CASSLVVGGQPQHF,TGTGCCAGCAGTTTAGTTGTGGGGGGACAGCCCCAGCATTTT
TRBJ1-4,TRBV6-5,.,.,CASNVAKNEKLFF,TGTGCCAGCAACGTAGCGAAGAATGAAAAACTGTTTTTT
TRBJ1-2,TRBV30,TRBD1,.,CAWSGRDRANYGYTF,TGTGCCTGGAGTGGCAGGGACAGGGCTAACTATGGCTACACCTTC
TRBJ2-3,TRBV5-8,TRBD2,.,CASSLGLARGRDTQYF,TGTGCCAGCAGCCTCGGACTAGCGAGAGGTCGGGATACGCAGTATTTT
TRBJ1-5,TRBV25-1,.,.,CASSQGNQPQHF,TGTGCCAGCAGTCAGGGCAATCAGCCCCAGCATTTT
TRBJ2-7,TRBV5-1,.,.,CASSPSTAYEQYF,TGCGCCAGCAGCCCTTCGACAGCCTACGAGCAGTACTTC
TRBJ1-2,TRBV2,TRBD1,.,CASSKRGQGYYGYTF,TGTGCCAGCAGTAAAAGGGGACAGGGATACTATGGCTACACCTTC
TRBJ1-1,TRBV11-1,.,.,CASDTLNTEAFF,TGTGCCAGCGACACTCTGAACACTGAAGCTTTCTTT
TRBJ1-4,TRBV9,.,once,CASSPGGATNEKLFF,TGTGCCAGCAGCCCCGGAGGGGCGACTAATGAAAAACTGTTTTTT
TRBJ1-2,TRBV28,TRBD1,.,CASEDRGRGYTF,TGTGCCAGCGAGGACAGGGGTCGTGGCTACACCTTC